The next 9 T cell receptor beta chains were all read from a single sample in a study of identical twins. MiXCR was run by TCRdb on the 5' RACE reads, yielding one entry per CDR3 protein. Of roughly 470,000 distinct CDR3 sequences in the sample, roughly an eighth are singletons; the top ten hold 0.95% to 1%. The same sample was also used in a study of yellow fever vaccine responses in identical twins.

Source material: CD4+ T cells sorted from blood. The receptor source for this set is a woman younger than 35 in good health.

The V and J genes are TRBV6-4 and TRBJ2-5, with D tentatively TRBD1 or TRBD2 (5 bases each). There are 19 residues in the CDR3. V gave up 5 bases and J gave up 1 base, with 26 bases separating them. The V gene's germline CDR1 is MRHNA and CDR2 SNTAGT. The CDR3 loop is CASSPPRGSSVLGQETQYF. The CDR3 nucleotides read TGTGCCAGCAGTCCCCCGAGGGGCTCGTCTGTCCTGGGCCAAGAGACCCAGTACTTC.

The gene calls are TRBV28 and TRBJ1-2; D ambiguous. This CDR3 spans 13 amino acids. The V end was cut by 2 bases, the J end by 7 bases, with 11 bases between. The germline CDR1 and CDR2 sequences are MDHEN and SYDVKM. The CDR3 sequence is CASSLIAAPGYTF. The CDR3 bases are TGTGCCAGCAGTTTAATAGCAGCCCCTGGCTACACCTTC.

This clonotype showed up just a few times. The gene calls are TRBV28 and TRBJ2-7; D is uncertain. Trimming removed 7 bases at V and 0 bases at J, with 16 bases between. The CDR3 spans 15 residues. Germline V CDR1 and CDR2: MDHEN, SYDVKM. The CDR3 nucleotides read TGTGCCAGCAACCCAAGGGTGGGGTACTCCTACGAGCAGTACTTC. Its protein product is CASNPRVGYSYEQYF. The full variable domain, with the rest looked up from reference TRBV28 and TRBJ2-7, is DVKVTQSSRYLVKRTGEKVFLECVQDMDHENMFWYRQDPGLGLRLIYFSYDVKMKEKGDIPEGYSVSREKKERFSLILESASTNQTSMYLCASNPRVGYSYEQYFGPGTRLTVT.

This clonotype was picked up a small number of times. The junction and the germline gene differ at one end; a read error may be behind it. This chain uses TRBV7-7 with TRBJ2-1; the match to TRBD1 covers 8 bases. The CDR3 totals 13 residues. CDR1 SSHAT and CDR2 FNYEAQ come from the germline V gene (reference sequence). The CDR3 DNA reads as TGTGCTAGCAGCTTAGACCGGGACAGGGAGCAGTTCTTC. Protein product: CASSLDRDREQFF.

Only a few counts were recorded for this clonotype. The chain employs TRBV7-9 and TRBJ2-1; 10 bases agree with TRBD2. Germline trimming cut 2 bases from V and 10 bases from J; bases unmatched to any gene: 8. This CDR3 spans 15 amino acids. CDR1 and CDR2 from the germline V gene are SEHNR and FQNEAQ (reference sequence). The DNA of the CDR3 is TGTGCCAGCAGCTTAAGGACTAGCGGCCTGGTAGAGCAGTTCTTC. It specifies CASSLRTSGLVEQFF.

In its sample, this clonotype was seen a few times. The chain couples TRBV12-3 or TRBV12-4 to TRBJ2-1; D is undetermined. CDR3 length: 15 residues. The V end was cut by 5 bases, the J end by 2 bases, with 13 bases between. CDR3 loop: CASSPVGVPYNEQFF. The CDR3 coding sequence is TGTGCCAGCAGTCCGGTTGGGGTGCCCTACAATGAGCAGTTCTTC.

The V call is TRBV29-1, the J call TRBJ1-2; a possible D gene is TRBD1 (5 bases). V was clipped by 7 bases and J by 0 bases, with 15 bases between them. This CDR3 is 14 amino acids long. CDR1 is SQVTM, CDR2 ANQGSEA, per germline. Here the CDR3 reads CSANGADTNYGYTF. CDR3 in DNA: TGCAGCGCGAATGGGGCAGATACTAACTATGGCTACACCTTC.

The chain has TRBV7-9 and TRBJ2-3, with TRBD2 as a possible D gene (7 bases). The germline V and J ends were trimmed by 5 bases and 2 bases, with 14 bases remaining between them. The length of the CDR3 is 15 residues. Germline V gives CDR1 SEHNR, CDR2 FQNEAQ (reference sequence). This CDR3 reads CASSAKGGATDTQYF. Here the CDR3 DNA reads TGTGCCAGCAGCGCAAAGGGGGGGGCCACAGATACGCAGTATTTT.

The V call is TRBV29-1, the J call TRBJ1-1; the D gene is possibly TRBD1 (6 bases). Germline lookup yields CDR1 SQVTM and CDR2 ANQGSEA. V lost 7 bases, J lost 1 base, and 13 bases lay in between. CDR3 size: 13 residues. In nucleotides, the CDR3 is TGCAGCGCGGCCAGGACAGCGAACACTGAAGCTTTCTTT. Protein sequence: CSAARTANTEAFF.